This section outlines one T cell receptor beta chain sequence together with its context. The antigen remains unidentified. The data originate from a study of regulatory T cells in long-lasting Graves disease. Study-wide results and caveats: Thyroid tissue went unstudied; only peripheral blood was examined. TRBV28, TRBJ1-2 and TRBJ2-5 emerged as the favored segments in persistent disease.

Stated time point: newly diagnosed GD, antithyroid drugs for less than 3 months. There was RNA extracted from PBMCs, and the TCR library was made from it. Both iRepertoire HTBI primers and Arm-PCR of CDR3 regions were used to build the TCR beta libraries. TCRdb used MiXCR to reprocess the multiplex PCR reads, holding one entry per CDR3 protein. The repertoire has hundreds of thousands of distinct CDR3 sequences, approximately 15% of them found once; the top ten carry around 18%. Trimming left V 5 bases short and J 1 base short, with 11 bases between. The CDR3 is made up of 14 amino acids. Germline V CDR1 and CDR2: SGHVS, FNYEAQ. These sequences were also reported in another study, on T cells in Graves' hyperthyroidism and ophthalmopathy. That work states: Expanded thyroid clonotypes (above 0.001) were mostly also found in blood.

The receptor's source is a woman aged 30 to 39 with Graves disease. The chain couples TRBV7-6 to TRBJ2-5; no reliable D call. Sequenced here: peripheral blood mononuclear cells (PBMCs), sampled at new diagnosis, from a patient treated with antithyroid drugs. The CDR3 bases are TGTGCCAGCAGCCGCGGCGGTAGCCAAGAGACCCAGTACTTC. It codes for CASSRGGSQETQYF.